The subject of this entry is one T cell receptor beta chain. What it recognizes is unknown. Measured with immunoSEQ multiplex PCR; TCRdb has only the in-frame clones, and not every one. The sample comprises around 120,000 clones, 90% of which are singletons, and approximately 7.6% rests with the top ten. The CDR3 is 16 amino acids. V was pared by 4 bases and J by 4 bases, with 17 bases between. Germline V gives CDR1 SGHTA, CDR2 FQGTGA. This sample is drawn from a study of T cell responses to AZD1222 COVID-19 vaccine. Whole-study context: Some second doses came at about 4 weeks and others at about 12 weeks; these were pooled. Study-level points and caveats: The breadth and depth of Spike-specific TCRs increased once two AZD1222 doses had been given. Reports say nearly half of spike-specific TCRs go after unmutated variant regions.

Sequencing was performed on peripheral blood, taken on day 0 of AZD1222 vaccination. The source of this sequence is an adult in good health. The chain carries TRBV7-3 and TRBJ2-1, with D hard to call. CDR3 in DNA: TGTGCCAGCAGCTCCGGACGGCCCCCCCCTTACAATGAGCAGTTCTTC. Protein: CASSSGRPPPYNEQFF.